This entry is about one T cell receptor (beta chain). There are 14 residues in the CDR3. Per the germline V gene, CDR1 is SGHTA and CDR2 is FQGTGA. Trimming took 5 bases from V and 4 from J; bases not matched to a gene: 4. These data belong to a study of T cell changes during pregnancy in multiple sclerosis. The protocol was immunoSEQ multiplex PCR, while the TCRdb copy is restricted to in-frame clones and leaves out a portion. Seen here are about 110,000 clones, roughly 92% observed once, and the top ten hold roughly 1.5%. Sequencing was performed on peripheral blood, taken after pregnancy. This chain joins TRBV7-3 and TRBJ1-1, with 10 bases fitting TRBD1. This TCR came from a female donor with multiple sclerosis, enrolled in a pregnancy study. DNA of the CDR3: TGTGCCAGCAGCACCCGGACAGGGGGCACTGAAGCTTTCTTT. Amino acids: CASSTRTGGTEAFF. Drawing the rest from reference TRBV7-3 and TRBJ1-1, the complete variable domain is GAGVSQTPSNKVTEKGKYVELRCDPISGHTALYWYRQSLGQGPEFLIYFQGTGAADDSGLPNDRFFAVRPEGSVSTLKIQRTERGDSAVYLCASSTRTGGTEAFFGQGTRLTVV.